These T cell receptor beta chains were read from a single sample in a study of T cell responses to AZD1222 COVID-19 vaccine. Data came from immunoSEQ multiplex PCR; TCRdb stores just in-frame clones and leaves some out. The profile shows some 150,000 clones, approximately 94% of them singletons. The source was peripheral blood, collected on day 0 of AZD1222 vaccination. Receptor source: an adult in good health. Both conserved end residues are part of each CDR3. A D gene is named only where the DNA matches it firmly. Not all rows give a size; the values are once, few, many and, for expanded clones, a class.

d_gene: TRBD1
j_gene: TRBJ1-6
v_gene: TRBV6-5
abundance: NA
CDR3aa: CASSYDHRGNSPLHF
CDR3nt: TGTGCCAGCAGTTACGATCACAGGGGAAATTCACCCCTCCACTTT

d_gene: NA
j_gene: TRBJ2-5
v_gene: TRBV7-2
abundance: NA
CDR3aa: CASSLVNRVGRETQYF
CDR3nt: TGTGCCAGCAGCTTAGTTAACAGGGTTGGGCGAGAGACCCAGTACTTC

d_gene: NA
j_gene: TRBJ1-4
v_gene: TRBV19
abundance: NA
CDR3aa: CASMTGGANEKLFF
CDR3nt: TGTGCCAGTATGACGGGGGGCGCCAATGAAAAACTGTTTTTT

d_gene: NA
j_gene: TRBJ1-3
v_gene: TRBV5-1
abundance: NA
CDR3aa: CASSLQSSGNTIYF
CDR3nt: TGCGCCAGCAGCTTGCAGAGCTCTGGAAACACCATATATTTT

d_gene: NA
j_gene: TRBJ1-4
v_gene: TRBV7-9
abundance: NA
CDR3aa: CASSRQEGSLREKLFF
CDR3nt: TGTGCCAGCAGCCGTCAAGAGGGGAGTTTGCGAGAAAAACTGTTTTTT

d_gene: NA
j_gene: TRBJ1-2
v_gene: TRBV5-1
abundance: few
CDR3aa: CASSLSVGANYGYTF
CDR3nt: TGCGCCAGCAGCTTGAGTGTAGGGGCAAACTATGGCTACACCTTC

d_gene: NA
j_gene: TRBJ2-3
v_gene: TRBV6-2/TRBV6-3
abundance: once
CDR3aa: CASSYPRRGTDTQYF
CDR3nt: TGTGCCAGCAGTTACCCGAGAAGGGGCACAGATACGCAGTATTTT

d_gene: TRBD1
j_gene: TRBJ1-2
v_gene: TRBV6-6
abundance: NA
CDR3aa: CASSYPLGTENYGYTF
CDR3nt: TGTGCCAGCAGTTATCCTCTCGGGACAGAAAACTATGGCTACACCTTC

d_gene: NA
j_gene: TRBJ1-1
v_gene: TRBV4-1
abundance: NA
CDR3aa: CASSQDRGGTEAFF
CDR3nt: TGCGCCAGCAGCCAAGATCGGGGGGGGACTGAAGCTTTCTTT

d_gene: NA
j_gene: TRBJ2-4
v_gene: TRBV11-2
abundance: once
CDR3aa: CASSLEVTVNIQYF
CDR3nt: TGTGCCAGCAGCTTAGAAGTGACAGTAAACATTCAGTACTTC

d_gene: NA
j_gene: TRBJ1-5
v_gene: TRBV6-2/TRBV6-3
abundance: NA
CDR3aa: CASSKTGYGWHF
CDR3nt: TGTGCCAGCAGTAAAACAGGATATGGTTGGCATTTT

d_gene: NA
j_gene: TRBJ2-2
v_gene: TRBV6-4
abundance: few
CDR3aa: CASSAVGGNTGELFF
CDR3nt: TGTGCCAGCAGTGCGGTTGGGGGGAACACCGGGGAGCTGTTTTTT

d_gene: NA
j_gene: TRBJ1-6
v_gene: TRBV4-2
abundance: NA
CDR3aa: CASSQEASSYNSPLHF
CDR3nt: TGTGCCAGCAGCCAAGAGGCCAGCTCCTATAATTCACCCCTCCACTTT

d_gene: NA
j_gene: TRBJ1-1
v_gene: TRBV11-2
abundance: once
CDR3aa: CASSRRGGPMNTEAFF
CDR3nt: TGTGCCAGCAGCCGGCGAGGGGGACCGATGAACACTGAAGCTTTCTTT

d_gene: NA
j_gene: TRBJ1-6
v_gene: TRBV19
abundance: NA
CDR3aa: CASREGSSYNSPLHF
CDR3nt: TGTGCCAGTAGAGAGGGGAGCTCCTATAATTCACCCCTCCACTTT

d_gene: NA
j_gene: TRBJ2-5
v_gene: TRBV7-9
abundance: NA
CDR3aa: CASSLDSLEETQYF
CDR3nt: TGTGCCAGCAGCTTAGACTCACTAGAAGAGACCCAGTACTTC

d_gene: NA
j_gene: TRBJ1-2
v_gene: TRBV3-1/TRBV3-2
abundance: NA
CDR3aa: CASSQDSAYGYTF
CDR3nt: TGTGCCAGCAGCCAAGACTCGGCCTATGGCTACACCTTC

d_gene: NA
j_gene: TRBJ1-4
v_gene: TRBV5-5
abundance: NA
CDR3aa: CASSIGDNEKLFF
CDR3nt: TGTGCCAGCAGCATAGGGGATAATGAAAAACTGTTTTTT

d_gene: TRBD2
j_gene: TRBJ2-5
v_gene: TRBV7-2
abundance: NA
CDR3aa: CASKNRGLGREETQYF
CDR3nt: TGTGCCAGCAAAAATAGAGGTCTGGGGAGGGAAGAGACCCAGTACTTC

d_gene: TRBD1
j_gene: TRBJ1-4
v_gene: TRBV5-1
abundance: NA
CDR3aa: CASSSTGIATNEKLFF
CDR3nt: TGCGCCAGCAGCTCGACAGGGATTGCAACTAATGAAAAACTGTTTTTT

d_gene: NA
j_gene: TRBJ2-3
v_gene: TRBV5-4
abundance: once
CDR3aa: CASSLGTVFTDTQYF
CDR3nt: TGTGCCAGCAGCTTGGGGACAGTCTTCACAGATACGCAGTATTTT

d_gene: NA
j_gene: TRBJ1-2
v_gene: TRBV29-1
abundance: once
CDR3aa: CSVEDVMGGAGYGYTF
CDR3nt: TGCAGCGTTGAAGATGTGATGGGGGGCGCGGGTTATGGCTACACCTTC

d_gene: TRBD1
j_gene: TRBJ2-2
v_gene: TRBV10-3
abundance: NA
CDR3aa: CAISEHRDRGPDLTGELFF
CDR3nt: TGTGCCATCAGTGAGCACCGGGACAGGGGGCCAGATTTAACCGGGGAGCTGTTTTTT

d_gene: NA
j_gene: TRBJ2-2
v_gene: TRBV7-3
abundance: NA
CDR3aa: CASSQEPRTGELFF
CDR3nt: TGTGCCAGCAGTCAGGAACCGCGCACCGGGGAGCTGTTTTTT

d_gene: NA
j_gene: TRBJ1-6
v_gene: TRBV6-6
abundance: NA
CDR3aa: CASSSDRWSPLHF
CDR3nt: TGTGCCAGCAGCTCTGACAGGTGGTCACCCCTCCACTTT

d_gene: NA
j_gene: TRBJ1-1
v_gene: TRBV28
abundance: NA
CDR3aa: CASSLLVGGYEGLDTEAFF
CDR3nt: TGTGCCAGCAGTTTATTAGTCGGTGGTTACGAGGGGTTGGACACTGAAGCTTTCTTT

d_gene: TRBD1
j_gene: TRBJ1-2
v_gene: TRBV3-1/TRBV3-2
abundance: once
CDR3aa: CASSQGTGGLGYTF
CDR3nt: TGTGCCAGCAGCCAAGGGACAGGGGGCCTGGGCTACACCTTC

d_gene: NA
j_gene: TRBJ1-1
v_gene: TRBV2
abundance: once
CDR3aa: CASSENRENTEAFF
CDR3nt: TGTGCCAGCAGTGAAAACAGGGAGAACACTGAAGCTTTCTTT

d_gene: TRBD1
j_gene: TRBJ1-1
v_gene: TRBV15
abundance: NA
CDR3aa: CATSRYGTENTEAFF
CDR3nt: TGTGCCACCAGCCGCTACGGGACAGAGAACACTGAAGCTTTCTTT

d_gene: NA
j_gene: TRBJ1-2
v_gene: TRBV5-1
abundance: NA
CDR3aa: CASSLVAGNYGYTF
CDR3nt: TGCGCCAGCAGCTTGGTAGCGGGGAACTATGGCTACACCTTC

d_gene: TRBD1
j_gene: TRBJ1-1
v_gene: TRBV29-1
abundance: NA
CDR3aa: CSVIRQGDTEAFF
CDR3nt: TGCAGCGTCATCAGACAGGGGGACACTGAAGCTTTCTTT

d_gene: TRBD2
j_gene: TRBJ2-3
v_gene: TRBV20-1
abundance: once
CDR3aa: CSASIRLAGGQYTQYF
CDR3nt: TGCAGTGCTAGTATCCGCCTAGCGGGGGGGCAATATACGCAGTATTTT

d_gene: NA
j_gene: TRBJ2-5
v_gene: TRBV6-1
abundance: NA
CDR3aa: CASSEVEGTGTQYF
CDR3nt: TGTGCCAGCAGTGAAGTAGAGGGGACTGGGACCCAGTACTTC

d_gene: TRBD2
j_gene: TRBJ2-1
v_gene: TRBV4-1
abundance: NA
CDR3aa: CASSPGLAGKYNEQFF
CDR3nt: TGCGCCAGCAGCCCGGGACTAGCGGGGAAATACAATGAGCAGTTCTTC

d_gene: TRBD1
j_gene: TRBJ1-1
v_gene: TRBV7-9
abundance: NA
CDR3aa: CASSSTRTGTEAFF
CDR3nt: TGTGCCAGCAGCTCAACCCGGACAGGCACTGAAGCTTTCTTT

d_gene: TRBD2
j_gene: TRBJ2-1
v_gene: TRBV12-3/TRBV12-4
abundance: once
CDR3aa: CASSLLLAEQFF
CDR3nt: TGTGCCAGCAGTCTCCTACTAGCGGAGCAGTTCTTC

d_gene: TRBD1
j_gene: TRBJ1-1
v_gene: TRBV5-1
abundance: NA
CDR3aa: CASSFQTGGTEAFF
CDR3nt: TGCGCCAGCAGCTTTCAGACAGGGGGCACTGAAGCTTTCTTT

d_gene: TRBD1
j_gene: TRBJ2-3
v_gene: TRBV4-1
abundance: NA
CDR3aa: CASSQGQGVNTQYF
CDR3nt: TGCGCCAGCAGCCAAGGACAGGGCGTGAATACGCAGTATTTT

d_gene: NA
j_gene: TRBJ1-4
v_gene: TRBV28
abundance: few
CDR3aa: CASSLLNEKLFF
CDR3nt: TGTGCCAGCAGTCTCTTAAATGAAAAACTGTTTTTT

d_gene: NA
j_gene: TRBJ2-3
v_gene: TRBV15
abundance: NA
CDR3aa: CATSRGWDTQYF
CDR3nt: TGTGCCACCAGCAGAGGGTGGGATACGCAGTATTTT

d_gene: NA
j_gene: TRBJ1-5
v_gene: TRBV2
abundance: once
CDR3aa: CASSEWTDSNQPQHF
CDR3nt: TGTGCCAGCAGTGAGTGGACAGATAGCAATCAGCCCCAGCATTTT

d_gene: TRBD1
j_gene: TRBJ1-6
v_gene: TRBV6-1
abundance: NA
CDR3aa: CASSKEGLQGAYNSPLHF
CDR3nt: TGTGCCAGCAGTAAAGAAGGATTGCAGGGGGCTTATAATTCACCCCTCCACTTT

d_gene: NA
j_gene: TRBJ1-3
v_gene: TRBV6-4
abundance: NA
CDR3aa: CASISPPGQSSGNTIYF
CDR3nt: TGTGCCAGCATAAGCCCTCCAGGACAGAGCTCTGGAAACACCATATATTTT

d_gene: TRBD1
j_gene: TRBJ1-3
v_gene: TRBV3-1/TRBV3-2
abundance: NA
CDR3aa: CARLEKGQGASGNTIYF
CDR3nt: TGTGCCAGACTAGAAAAGGGACAGGGGGCGTCTGGAAACACCATATATTTT

d_gene: TRBD1
j_gene: TRBJ2-6
v_gene: TRBV2
abundance: NA
CDR3aa: CATRDRASGANVLTF
CDR3nt: TGTGCCACCCGTGACAGGGCTTCTGGGGCCAACGTCCTGACTTTC

d_gene: TRBD1
j_gene: TRBJ1-5
v_gene: TRBV6-4
abundance: NA
CDR3aa: CATGQGANLNQPQHF
CDR3nt: TGTGCCACCGGACAGGGGGCGAATTTAAATCAGCCCCAGCATTTT

d_gene: NA
j_gene: TRBJ1-4
v_gene: TRBV7-8
abundance: NA
CDR3aa: CASSLDLGQNEKLFF
CDR3nt: TGTGCCAGCAGCTTAGACCTGGGACAAAATGAAAAACTGTTTTTT

d_gene: TRBD1
j_gene: TRBJ1-6
v_gene: TRBV7-3
abundance: NA
CDR3aa: CASSEQTGRNSPLHF
CDR3nt: TGTGCCAGCAGCGAACAGACAGGGCGTAATTCACCCCTCCACTTT